This record looks at one TCR beta chain sequence and its context. Its antigen is unidentified. A read error is possible here, since a much larger clone lies one base away. The data derive from a study of regulatory T cells in long-lasting Graves disease. General study findings and limits: Persistent disease favored TRBV28, TRBJ1-2 and TRBJ2-5.

Construction of TCR beta libraries relied on iRepertoire HTBI primers and on Arm-PCR targeting CDR3 regions. TCRdb reprocessed the multiplex PCR reads with MiXCR, giving one entry per CDR3 protein. This table has some 460,000 distinct CDR3 sequences, 15% to 20% appearing once. This CDR3 contains 14 residues. Germline V gene sequence: CDR1 SGHAT, CDR2 FQNNGV. V was cut by 0 bases and J by 10 bases, with 13 bases left in between. Time point denoted: newly diagnosed GD, antithyroid drugs for less than 3 months. Following extraction of RNA from PBMCs, that RNA was used to make the TCR library. The same data also contributed to another study, on T cells in Graves' hyperthyroidism and ophthalmopathy. Per that study: Ophthalmopathy was predicted by the model a median of about 6.7 months ahead of onset.

The sequences come from peripheral blood mononuclear cells (PBMCs), collected at new diagnosis, from a patient treated with antithyroid drugs. The clonotype comes from a man aged 35 to 55 with Graves disease. The J gene is TRBJ2-1, the V gene TRBV11-2, with unresolved D. CDR3 residues: CASSLDSRGYEQFF. The CDR3 DNA reads TGTGCCAGCAGCTTAGACAGCAGAGGTTACGAGCAGTTCTTC.